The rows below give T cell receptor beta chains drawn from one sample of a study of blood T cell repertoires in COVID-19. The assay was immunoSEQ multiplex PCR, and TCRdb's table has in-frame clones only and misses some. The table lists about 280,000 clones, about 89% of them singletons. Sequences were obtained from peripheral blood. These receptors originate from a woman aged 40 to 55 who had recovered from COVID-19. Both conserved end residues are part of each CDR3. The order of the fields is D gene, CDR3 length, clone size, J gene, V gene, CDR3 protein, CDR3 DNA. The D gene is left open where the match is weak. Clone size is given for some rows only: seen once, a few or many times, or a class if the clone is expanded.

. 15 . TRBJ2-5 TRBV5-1 CASSLGTGLQETQYF TGCGCCAGCAGCTTGGGAACAGGCCTGCAAGAGACCCAGTACTTC
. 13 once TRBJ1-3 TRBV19 CASSGLQGNTIYF TGTGCCAGTAGTGGGCTTCAAGGAAACACCATATATTTT
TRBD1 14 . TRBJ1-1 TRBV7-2 CASSAQGTNTEAFF TGTGCCAGCAGCGCACAGGGGACGAACACTGAAGCTTTCTTT
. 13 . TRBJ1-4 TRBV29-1 CSGRDTANEKLFF TGCAGCGGCCGGGACACAGCTAATGAAAAACTGTTTTTT
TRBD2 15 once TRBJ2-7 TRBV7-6 CASSLNPGGPGEQYF TGTGCCAGCAGCTTAAATCCGGGAGGGCCTGGCGAGCAGTACTTC
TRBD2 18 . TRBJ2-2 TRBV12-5 CASGLGGTSGRATGELFF TGTGCTAGTGGTTTGGGGGGGACTAGCGGGAGGGCCACCGGGGAGCTGTTTTTT
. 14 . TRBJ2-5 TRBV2 CASRKAPSQETQYF TGTGCCAGCAGAAAAGCGCCTAGCCAAGAGACCCAGTACTTC
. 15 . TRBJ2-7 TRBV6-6 CASSYRQGLTYEQYF TGTGCCAGCAGTTACCGGCAGGGGCTTACCTACGAGCAGTACTTC
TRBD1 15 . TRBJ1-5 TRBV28 CASSFWGQGDQPQHF TGTGCCAGCAGTTTCTGGGGACAGGGGGATCAGCCCCAGCATTTT
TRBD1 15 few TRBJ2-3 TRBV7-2 CASRRQGNYADTQYF TGTGCCAGCCGGCGACAGGGGAACTATGCAGATACGCAGTATTTT
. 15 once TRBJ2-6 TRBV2 CASKVLVSGANVLTF TGTGCCAGCAAGGTTCTAGTCTCTGGGGCCAACGTCCTGACTTTC
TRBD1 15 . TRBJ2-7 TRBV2 CASSGGTGGTYEQYF TGTGCCAGCAGTGGGGGGACAGGGGGAACCTACGAGCAGTACTTC
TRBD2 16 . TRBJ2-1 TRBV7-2 CASSSTGLAGDNEQFF TGTGCCAGCAGCTCAACGGGACTAGCGGGAGACAATGAGCAGTTCTTC
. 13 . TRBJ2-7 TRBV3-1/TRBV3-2 CASSQEHGGEQYF TGTGCCAGCAGCCAAGAGCACGGAGGCGAGCAGTACTTC
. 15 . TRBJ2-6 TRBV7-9 CASSQTGSGANVLTF TGTGCCAGCAGTCAAACGGGATCCGGGGCCAACGTCCTGACTTTC
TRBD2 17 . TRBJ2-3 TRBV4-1 CASSLRDGGRATDTQYF TGCGCCAGCAGCCTTCGGGATGGCGGGAGGGCCACAGATACGCAGTATTTT
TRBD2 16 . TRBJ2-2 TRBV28 CASSISGRMNTGELFF TGTGCCAGCAGTATTAGCGGGAGGATGAACACCGGGGAGCTGTTTTTT
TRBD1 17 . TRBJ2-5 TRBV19 CASSTGQGIGVFETQYF TGTGCCAGTAGTACGGGACAGGGCATAGGAGTGTTCGAGACCCAGTACTTC
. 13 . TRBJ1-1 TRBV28 CASSSGHLTEAFF TGTGCCAGCAGCTCGGGACACCTCACTGAAGCTTTCTTT
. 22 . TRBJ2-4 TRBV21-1 CASSKCRGGGLLITLAKNIQYF TGTGCCAGCAGCAAATGCCGCGGGGGGGGACTGCTAATAACCCTAGCCAAAAACATTCAGTACTTC
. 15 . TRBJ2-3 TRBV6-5 CASRRRDFMGYTQYF TGTGCCAGCAGACGCCGGGACTTTATGGGTTATACGCAGTATTTT
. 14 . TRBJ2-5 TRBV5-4 CASSADIPQETQYF TGTGCCAGCAGCGCCGACATCCCTCAAGAGACCCAGTACTTC
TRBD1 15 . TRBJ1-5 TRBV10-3 CATRDSQGAGQPQHF TGTGCCACCCGGGACAGTCAAGGAGCGGGCCAGCCCCAGCATTTT
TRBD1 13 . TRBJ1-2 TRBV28 CASSFGTDYGYTF TGTGCCAGCAGTTTTGGGACAGATTATGGCTACACCTTC
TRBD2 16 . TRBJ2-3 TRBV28 CASMIASGGYTDTQYF TGTGCCAGCATGATAGCTAGCGGGGGGTACACAGATACGCAGTATTTT
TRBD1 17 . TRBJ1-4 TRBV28 CASSSGTGQAENEKLFF TGTGCCAGCAGTTCCGGGACAGGTCAGGCGGAGAATGAAAAACTGTTTTTT
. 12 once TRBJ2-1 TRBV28 CASGTSYNEQFF TGTGCCAGCGGTACTAGCTACAATGAGCAGTTCTTC
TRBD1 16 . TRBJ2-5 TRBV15 CATSSAGTGSQETQYF TGTGCCACCAGCAGCGCCGGGACAGGGAGCCAAGAGACCCAGTACTTC
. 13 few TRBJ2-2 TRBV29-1 CSSEGVRTGELFF TGCAGCTCCGAGGGGGTACGGACCGGGGAGCTGTTTTTT
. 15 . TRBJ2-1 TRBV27 CASRIRGSSYNEQFF TGTGCCAGCCGAATCCGGGGGAGCTCCTACAATGAGCAGTTCTTC
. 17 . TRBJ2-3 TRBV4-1 CASSQDPRKPSTVSQYF TGCGCCAGCAGCCAAGATCCGAGAAAACCCTCCACGGTGTCACAGTATTTT
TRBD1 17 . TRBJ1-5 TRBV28 CASSFPDRGGGNQPQHF TGTGCCAGCAGTTTCCCCGACAGGGGAGGCGGCAATCAGCCCCAGCATTTT
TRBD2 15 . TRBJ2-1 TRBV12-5 CASGDGTSGSDEQFF TGTGCTAGTGGTGACGGGACTAGCGGGAGTGATGAGCAGTTCTTC
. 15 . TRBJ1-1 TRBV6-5 CATIFELGVSTEAFF TGTGCCACCATTTTTGAACTAGGCGTTAGCACTGAAGCTTTCTTT
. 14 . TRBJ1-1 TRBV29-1 CSVEGSRGATEAFF TGCAGCGTTGAAGGTAGTCGGGGGGCCACTGAAGCTTTCTTT
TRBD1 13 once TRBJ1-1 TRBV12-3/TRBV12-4 CASSSGQGTEAFF TGTGCCAGCAGTTCGGGACAGGGGACTGAAGCTTTCTTT
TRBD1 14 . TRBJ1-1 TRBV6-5 CATITGDVNTEAFF TGTGCCACAATTACAGGGGATGTGAACACTGAAGCTTTCTTT
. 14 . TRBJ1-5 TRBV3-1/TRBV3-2 CASSLTESNQPQHF TGTGCCAGCAGCCTAACTGAGAGCAATCAGCCCCAGCATTTT
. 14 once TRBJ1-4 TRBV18 CASSPGRGNEKLFF TGTGCCAGCTCACCCGGGAGGGGGAATGAAAAACTGTTTTTT
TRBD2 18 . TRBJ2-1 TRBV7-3 CASSPSEGLAGPHNEQFF TGTGCCAGCAGCCCCTCCGAGGGACTAGCGGGACCACACAATGAGCAGTTCTTC
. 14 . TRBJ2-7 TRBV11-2 CASSSSGTSYEQYF TGTGCCAGCAGCTCAAGCGGCACCTCCTACGAGCAGTACTTC
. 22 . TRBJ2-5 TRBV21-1 CASSNDDRVRPGLAGGQETQYF TGTGCCAGCAGCAACGACGACAGGGTAAGACCGGGACTAGCGGGAGGGCAAGAGACCCAGTACTTC
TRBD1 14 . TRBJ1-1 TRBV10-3 CATTPTGGKTEAFF TGTGCCACCACCCCCACAGGGGGAAAAACTGAAGCTTTCTTT
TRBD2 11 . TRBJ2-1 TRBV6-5 CASSRGGEQFF TGTGCCAGCTCGCGGGGGGGTGAGCAGTTCTTC
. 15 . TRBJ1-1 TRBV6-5 CATHTGSYGNTEAFF TGTGCCACCCACACAGGGTCGTATGGGAACACTGAAGCTTTCTTT
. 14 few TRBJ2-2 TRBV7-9 CASSLGTRAGELFF TGTGCCAGCAGCTTAGGCACGCGGGCCGGGGAGCTGTTTTTT